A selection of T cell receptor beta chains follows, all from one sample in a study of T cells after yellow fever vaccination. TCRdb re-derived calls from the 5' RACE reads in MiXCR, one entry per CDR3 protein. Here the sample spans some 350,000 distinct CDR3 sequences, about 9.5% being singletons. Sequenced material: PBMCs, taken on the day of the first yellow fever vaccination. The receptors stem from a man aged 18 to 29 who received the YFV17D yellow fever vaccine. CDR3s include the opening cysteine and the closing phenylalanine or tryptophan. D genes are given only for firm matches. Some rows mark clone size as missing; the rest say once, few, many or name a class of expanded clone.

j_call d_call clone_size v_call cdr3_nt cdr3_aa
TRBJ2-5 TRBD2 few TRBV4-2 TGTGCCAGCAGCCAACGACAGCGGGGCGAGACCCAGTACTTC CASSQRQRGETQYF
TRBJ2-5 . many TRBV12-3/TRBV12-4 TGTGCCAGCAGTAGTTGGACCCAAGAGACCCAGTACTTC CASSSWTQETQYF
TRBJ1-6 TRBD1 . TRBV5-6 TGTGCCAGCAGCTTGGCCGGGACAGAGATTTTTTCACCCCTCCACTTT CASSLAGTEIFSPLHF
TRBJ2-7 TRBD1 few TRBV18 TGTGCCAGCTCACGCCCCTCCGACAGGGGCCACGAGCAGTACTTC CASSRPSDRGHEQYF
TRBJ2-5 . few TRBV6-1 TGTGCCAGCAGGCGAGGGGCGTTGGGAGAGACCCAGTACTTC CASRRGALGETQYF
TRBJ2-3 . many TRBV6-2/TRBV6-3 TGTGCCAGCAGCTCCATGCTCACGAACACAGATACGCAGTATTTT CASSSMLTNTDTQYF
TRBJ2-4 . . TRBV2 TGTGCCAGCATCCGACTGGGGGCCGAGAGAAACATTCAGTACTTC CASIRLGAERNIQYF
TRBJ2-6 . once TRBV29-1 TGCAGCGTTGTGGTCTCTGGGGCCAACGTCCTGACTTTC CSVVVSGANVLTF
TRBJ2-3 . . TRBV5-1 TGCGCCAGCAGCTCTACAGGGAGCCCAGATACGCAGTATTTT CASSSTGSPDTQYF
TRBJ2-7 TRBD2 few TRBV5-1 TGCGCCAGCAGCTTGACCTGGACTAGCTCCGAGCAGTACTTC CASSLTWTSSEQYF
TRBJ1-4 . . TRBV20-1 TGCAGTTCCTTGGAGGGGCCTAATGAAAAACTGTTTTTT CSSLEGPNEKLFF
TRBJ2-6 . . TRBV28 TGTGCCAGCCATTCGGATGGCTCTGGGGCCAACGTCCTGACTTTC CASHSDGSGANVLTF
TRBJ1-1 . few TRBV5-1 TGCGCCAGCAGTCTGGGATCAGAGACTGAAGCTTTCTTT CASSLGSETEAFF
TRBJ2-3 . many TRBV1 TGCACCAGCAGCCAAGCCAGGGGGACGGGAGATACGCAGTATTTT CTSSQARGTGDTQYF
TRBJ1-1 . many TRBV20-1 TGCAGTGCTCTCCGAGACCCCGGGAGATCTGAAGCTTTCTTT CSALRDPGRSEAFF
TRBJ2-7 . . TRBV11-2 TGTGCCAGCAGCTTGGGCCAGGGGGGCCTCTACGAGCAGTACTTC CASSLGQGGLYEQYF
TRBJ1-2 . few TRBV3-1 TGTGCCAGCAGCCAAGTAGGTCAGGGTGGCTACACCTTC CASSQVGQGGYTF
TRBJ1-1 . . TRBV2 TGTGCCAGCAGTGAACAGGGCGAGGGCACTGAAGCTTTCTTT CASSEQGEGTEAFF
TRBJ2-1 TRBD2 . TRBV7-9 TGTGCCAGCAGCTTAGCAGGATGGCGGGGGGTATACAATGAGCAGTTCTTC CASSLAGWRGVYNEQFF
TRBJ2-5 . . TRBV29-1 TGCAGCGTTGGGCGGTTCCAAGAGACCCAGTACTTC CSVGRFQETQYF
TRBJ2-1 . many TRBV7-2 TGTGCCAGCAGCTTACGAGCGAGAACCTACAATGAGCAGTTCTTC CASSLRARTYNEQFF
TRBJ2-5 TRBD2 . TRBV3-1 TGTGCCAGCAGCCTGCAGCGGGGGGGCTTGGAGACCCAGTACTTC CASSLQRGGLETQYF
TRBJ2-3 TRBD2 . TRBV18 TGTGCCAGCTCACCCGCGGGGGATTCGGTAGATACGCAGTATTTT CASSPAGDSVDTQYF
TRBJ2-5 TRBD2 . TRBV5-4 TGTGCCAGCAGCTTGGCTCCTAGCGGCGTGGAGACCCAGTACTTC CASSLAPSGVETQYF
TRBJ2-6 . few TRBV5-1 TGCGCCAGCAGCCACGGCCCGGGGGAGGCCAACGTCCTGACTTTC CASSHGPGEANVLTF
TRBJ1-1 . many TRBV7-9 TGTGCCAGCAGCTTAGCAACAGGAGGAGGAGAAGCTTTCTTT CASSLATGGGEAFF
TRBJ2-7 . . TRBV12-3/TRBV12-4 TGTGCCAGCAGGATGCAGGGCTACGAGCAGTACTTC CASRMQGYEQYF
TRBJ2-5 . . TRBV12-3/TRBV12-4 TGTGCCAGCAGTATCCGACAGCTACAAGAGACCCAGTACTTC CASSIRQLQETQYF
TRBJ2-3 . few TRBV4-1 TGCGCCAGCAGCCAAGAGACTAGCACAGATACGCAGTATTTT CASSQETSTDTQYF
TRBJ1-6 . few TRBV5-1 TGCGCCAGCAGCATAAGTGGTTCACCCCTCCACTTT CASSISGSPLHF
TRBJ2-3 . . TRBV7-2 TGTGCCAGCAGCTTAGCGAGGGGGGGGCCCTCTAGCACAGATACGCAGTATTTT CASSLARGGPSSTDTQYF
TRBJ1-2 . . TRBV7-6 TGTGCCAGCAGCTTAATTAAGGGGTATGGCTACACCTTC CASSLIKGYGYTF
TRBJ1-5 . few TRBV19 TGTGCCAGTAGTATAGATCCCACTGGGAATCAGCCCCAGCATTTT CASSIDPTGNQPQHF
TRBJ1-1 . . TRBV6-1 TGTGCCAGCGGCCGCGGGGCTTCGGACAGAGACGCTTTCTTT CASGRGASDRDAFF
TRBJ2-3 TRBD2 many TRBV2 TGTGCCAGCAACCGGGGGGGCATCGCAGATACGCAGTATTTT CASNRGGIADTQYF
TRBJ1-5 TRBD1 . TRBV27 TGTGCCAGCAGCAGCCTCGGGACAGGGACGCATCAGCCCCAGCATTTT CASSSLGTGTHQPQHF
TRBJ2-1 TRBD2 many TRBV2 TGTGCCAGCAGTGAGCCGGGGGGGCCTTGGAATGAGCAGTTCTTC CASSEPGGPWNEQFF
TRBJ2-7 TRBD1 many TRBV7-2 TGTGCCAGCAGCTCCGGGACAGGGTACTACGAGCAGTACTTC CASSSGTGYYEQYF
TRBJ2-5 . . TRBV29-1 TGCAGCGTTGGCGGCAGCCAAGAGACCCAGTACTTC CSVGGSQETQYF
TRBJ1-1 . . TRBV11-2 TGTGCCAGCAGTCGCCTTCCAGGGACCACTGAAGCTTTCTTT CASSRLPGTTEAFF
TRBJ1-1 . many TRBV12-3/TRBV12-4 TGTGCCAGCAGGGCGACAGGATCGAACACTGAAGCTTTCTTT CASRATGSNTEAFF
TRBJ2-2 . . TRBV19 TGTGCCAGTAAGAGCTTGGAGGGCGGGGAGCTGTTTTTT CASKSLEGGELFF
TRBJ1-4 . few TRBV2 TGTGCCAGCAGTCCCCGGGCAGTCGCAAGGGAAAAACTGTTTTTT CASSPRAVAREKLFF
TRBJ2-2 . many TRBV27 TGTGCCAGCAGTATGGACTACGGGGAGCTGTTTTTT CASSMDYGELFF
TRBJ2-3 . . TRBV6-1 TGTGCCAGCAATAAACTGGGGGCCACAGATACGCAGTATTTT CASNKLGATDTQYF
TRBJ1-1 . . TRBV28 TGTGCCAGCAGTTCCTGGGGGACTGAAGCTTTCTTT CASSSWGTEAFF
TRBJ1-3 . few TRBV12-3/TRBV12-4 TGTGCCAGCAGTCCCCTGACATCTGGAAACACCATATATTTT CASSPLTSGNTIYF
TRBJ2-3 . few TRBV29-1 TGCAGCGTTGCCAGGACCGAAGATAGCACAGATACGCAGTATTTT CSVARTEDSTDTQYF
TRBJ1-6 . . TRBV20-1 TGCAGTGCTAGCGGGGCCCGTAAAATCTATAATTCACCCCTCCACTTT CSASGARKIYNSPLHF
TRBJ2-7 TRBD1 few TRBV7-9 TGTGCCAGCAGCCGAGGGGGACAGCCTAGGGAGCAGTACTTC CASSRGGQPREQYF
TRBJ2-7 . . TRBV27 TGTGCCAGCTCACGGCAGGGACAACCTTACTACGAGCAGTACTTC CASSRQGQPYYEQYF
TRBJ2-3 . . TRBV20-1 TGCAGTGCTAGAGATTTAACAGGGCTTATGACAGATACGCAGTATTTT CSARDLTGLMTDTQYF
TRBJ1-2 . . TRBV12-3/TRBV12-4 TGTGCCATCCCCGGAGAGGGGCTCTATGGCTACACCTTC CAIPGEGLYGYTF
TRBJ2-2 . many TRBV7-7 TGTGCCAGCAGCTTACGGAACACCGGGGAGCTGTTTTTT CASSLRNTGELFF